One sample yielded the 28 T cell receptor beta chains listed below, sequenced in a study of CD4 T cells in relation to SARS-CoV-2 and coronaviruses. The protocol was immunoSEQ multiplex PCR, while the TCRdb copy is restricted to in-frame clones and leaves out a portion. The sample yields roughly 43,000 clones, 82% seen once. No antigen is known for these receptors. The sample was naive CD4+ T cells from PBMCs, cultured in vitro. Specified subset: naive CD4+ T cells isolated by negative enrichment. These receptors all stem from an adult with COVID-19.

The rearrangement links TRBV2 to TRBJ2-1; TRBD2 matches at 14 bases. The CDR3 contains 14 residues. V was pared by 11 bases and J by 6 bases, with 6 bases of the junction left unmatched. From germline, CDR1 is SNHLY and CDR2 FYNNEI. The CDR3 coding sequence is TGTGCCTCCCAGACTAGCGGGAGGGCCAATGAGCAGTTCTTC. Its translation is CASQTSGRANEQFF. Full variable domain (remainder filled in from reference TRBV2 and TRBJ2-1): EPEVTQTPSHQVTQMGQEVILRCVPISNHLYFYWYRQILGQKVEFLVSFYNNEISEKSEIFDDQFSVERPDGSNFTLKIRSTKLEDSAMYFCASQTSGRANEQFFGPGTRLTVL.

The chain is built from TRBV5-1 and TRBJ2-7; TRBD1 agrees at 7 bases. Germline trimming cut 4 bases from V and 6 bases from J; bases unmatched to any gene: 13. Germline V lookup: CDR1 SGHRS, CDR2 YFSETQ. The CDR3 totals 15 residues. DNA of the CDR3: TGCGCCAGCAGCCATGGACAGGTCTTGTCTGGCGAGCAGTACTTC. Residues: CASSHGQVLSGEQYF.

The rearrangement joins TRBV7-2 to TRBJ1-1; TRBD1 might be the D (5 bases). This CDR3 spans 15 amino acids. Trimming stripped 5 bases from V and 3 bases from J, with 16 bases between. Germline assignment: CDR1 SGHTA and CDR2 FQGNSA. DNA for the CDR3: TGTGCCAGCAGCATAACAGCCTCGGGGGACACTGAAGCTTTCTTT. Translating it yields CASSITASGDTEAFF. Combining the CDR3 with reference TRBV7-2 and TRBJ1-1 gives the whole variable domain GAGVSQSPSNKVTEKGKDVELRCDPISGHTALYWYRQSLGQGLEFLIYFQGNSAPDKSGLPSDRFSAERTGGSVSTLTIQRTQQEDSAVYLCASSITASGDTEAFFGQGTRLTVV.

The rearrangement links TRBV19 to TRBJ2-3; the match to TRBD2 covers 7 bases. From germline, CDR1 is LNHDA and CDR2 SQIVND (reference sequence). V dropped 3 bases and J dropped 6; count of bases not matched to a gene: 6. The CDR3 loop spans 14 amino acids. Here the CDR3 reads CASSIGGGRDTQYF. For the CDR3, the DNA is TGTGCCAGTAGTATCGGCGGGGGACGGGATACGCAGTATTTT. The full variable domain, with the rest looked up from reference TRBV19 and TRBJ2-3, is DGGITQSPKYLFRKEGQNVTLSCEQNLNHDAMYWYRQDPGQGLRLIYYSQIVNDFQKGDIAEGYSVSREKKESFPLTVTSAQKNPTAFYLCASSIGGGRDTQYFGPGTRLTVL.

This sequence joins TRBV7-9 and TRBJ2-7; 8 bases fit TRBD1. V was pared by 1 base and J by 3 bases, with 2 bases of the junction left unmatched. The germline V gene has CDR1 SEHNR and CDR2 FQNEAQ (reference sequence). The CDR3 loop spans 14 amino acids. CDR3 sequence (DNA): TGTGCCAGCAGCTTAGAGACAGGGGACTACGAGCAGTACTTC. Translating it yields CASSLETGDYEQYF.

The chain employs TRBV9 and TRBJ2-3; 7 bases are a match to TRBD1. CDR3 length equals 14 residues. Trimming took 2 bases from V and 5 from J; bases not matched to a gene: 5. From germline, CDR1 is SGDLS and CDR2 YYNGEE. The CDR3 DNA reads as TGTGCCAGCAGCGTGGGGACAGTCAGAGATACGCAGTATTTT. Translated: CASSVGTVRDTQYF.

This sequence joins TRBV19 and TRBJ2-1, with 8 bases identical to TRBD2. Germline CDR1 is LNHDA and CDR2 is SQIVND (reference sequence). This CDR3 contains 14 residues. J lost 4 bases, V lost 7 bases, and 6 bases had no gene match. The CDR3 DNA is TGTGCCAGTACCCTAGCGGGTGTGTACAATGAGCAGTTCTTC. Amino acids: CASTLAGVYNEQFF. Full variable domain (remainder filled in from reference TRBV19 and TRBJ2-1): DGGITQSPKYLFRKEGQNVTLSCEQNLNHDAMYWYRQDPGQGLRLIYYSQIVNDFQKGDIAEGYSVSREKKESFPLTVTSAQKNPTAFYLCASTLAGVYNEQFFGPGTRLTVL.

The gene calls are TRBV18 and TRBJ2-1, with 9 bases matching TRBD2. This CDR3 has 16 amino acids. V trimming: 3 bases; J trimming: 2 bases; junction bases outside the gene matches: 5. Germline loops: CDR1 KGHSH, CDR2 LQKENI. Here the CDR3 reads CASSPGGRAPYNEQFF. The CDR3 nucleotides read TGTGCCAGCTCACCTGGCGGGAGGGCCCCCTACAATGAGCAGTTCTTC.

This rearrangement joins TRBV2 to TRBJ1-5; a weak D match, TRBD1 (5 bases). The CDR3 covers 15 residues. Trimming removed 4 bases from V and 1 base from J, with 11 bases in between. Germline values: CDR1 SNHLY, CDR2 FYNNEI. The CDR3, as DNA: TGTGCCAGCAGTGGGAGACGGGGGAGCAATCAGCCCCAGCATTTT. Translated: CASSGRRGSNQPQHF.

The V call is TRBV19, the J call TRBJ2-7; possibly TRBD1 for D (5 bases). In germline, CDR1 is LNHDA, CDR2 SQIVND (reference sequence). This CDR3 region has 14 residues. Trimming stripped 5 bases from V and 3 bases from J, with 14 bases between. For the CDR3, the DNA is TGTGCCAGTAGTCCCCGGACAAAATACTACGAGCAGTACTTC. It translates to CASSPRTKYYEQYF.

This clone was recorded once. The CDR3 protein is CASSWTGPSTDTQYF. The CDR3 nucleotides are TGTGCCAGCAGTTGGACAGGGCCCAGCACAGATACGCAGTATTTT. The chain recombines TRBV28 with TRBJ2-3, with TRBD1 identical over 8 bases. Trimming at V came to 4 bases and at J to 0 bases, leaving 3 bases not matched to a gene. The germline V gene has CDR1 MDHEN and CDR2 SYDVKM. The CDR3 totals 15 residues.

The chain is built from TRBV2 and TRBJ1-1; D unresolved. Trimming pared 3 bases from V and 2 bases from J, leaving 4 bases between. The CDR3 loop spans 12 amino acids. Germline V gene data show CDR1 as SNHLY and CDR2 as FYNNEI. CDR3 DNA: TGTGCCAGCAGTGATCCTAACACTGAAGCTTTCTTT. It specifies CASSDPNTEAFF.

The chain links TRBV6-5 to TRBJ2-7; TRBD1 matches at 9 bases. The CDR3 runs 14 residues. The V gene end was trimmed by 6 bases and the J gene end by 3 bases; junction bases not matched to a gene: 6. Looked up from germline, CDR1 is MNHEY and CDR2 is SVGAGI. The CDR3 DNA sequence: TGTGCCAGCAGCCCCCGGGACAGGGACTACGAGCAGTACTTC. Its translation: CASSPRDRDYEQYF.

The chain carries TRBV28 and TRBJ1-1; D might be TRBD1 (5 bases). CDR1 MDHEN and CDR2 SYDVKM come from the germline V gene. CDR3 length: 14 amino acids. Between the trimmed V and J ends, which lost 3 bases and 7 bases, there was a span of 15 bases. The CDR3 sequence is CASSFDPLGVEAFF. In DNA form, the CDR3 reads TGTGCCAGCAGTTTTGACCCTCTAGGGGTTGAAGCTTTCTTT.

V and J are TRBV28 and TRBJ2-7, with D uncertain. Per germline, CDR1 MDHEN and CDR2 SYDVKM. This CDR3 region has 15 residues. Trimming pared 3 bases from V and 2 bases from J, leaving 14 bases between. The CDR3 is CASSLAGRRPYEQYF. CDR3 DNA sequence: TGTGCCAGCAGTTTGGCAGGACGCAGGCCCTACGAGCAGTACTTC.

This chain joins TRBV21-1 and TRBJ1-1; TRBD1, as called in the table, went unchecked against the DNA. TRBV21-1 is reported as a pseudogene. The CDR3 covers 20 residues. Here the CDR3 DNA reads TGTGCCAGCAGCAAAGGGACCTCGGTGGGAACGGACAGAGCGAACACTGAAGCTTTCTTT. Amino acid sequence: CASSKGTSVGTDRANTEAFF.

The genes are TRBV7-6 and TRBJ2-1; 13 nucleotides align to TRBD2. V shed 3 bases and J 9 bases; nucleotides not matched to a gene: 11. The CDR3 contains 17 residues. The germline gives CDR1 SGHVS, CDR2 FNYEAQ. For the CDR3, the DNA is TGTGCCAGCAGCTTCCAACTCGGGACTAGCGGGATCGGTGAGCAGTTCTTC. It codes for CASSFQLGTSGIGEQFF.

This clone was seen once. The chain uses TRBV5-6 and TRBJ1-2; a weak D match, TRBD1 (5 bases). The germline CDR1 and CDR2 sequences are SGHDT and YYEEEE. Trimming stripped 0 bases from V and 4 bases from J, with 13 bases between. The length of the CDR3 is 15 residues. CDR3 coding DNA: TGTGCCAGCAGCTTGGCCACAGGCTTAATCTATGGCTACACCTTC. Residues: CASSLATGLIYGYTF.

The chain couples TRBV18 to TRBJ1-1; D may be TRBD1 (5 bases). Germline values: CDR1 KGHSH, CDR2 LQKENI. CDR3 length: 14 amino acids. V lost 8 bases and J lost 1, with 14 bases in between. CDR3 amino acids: CASNGGSRNTEAFF. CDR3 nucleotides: TGTGCCAGCAATGGGGGAAGCCGGAACACTGAAGCTTTCTTT.

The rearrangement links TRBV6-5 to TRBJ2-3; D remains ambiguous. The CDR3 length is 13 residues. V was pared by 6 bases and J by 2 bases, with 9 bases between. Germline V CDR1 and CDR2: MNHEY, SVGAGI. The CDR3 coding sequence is TGTGCCAGCAGCCGAACGAACACAGATACGCAGTATTTT. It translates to CASSRTNTDTQYF.

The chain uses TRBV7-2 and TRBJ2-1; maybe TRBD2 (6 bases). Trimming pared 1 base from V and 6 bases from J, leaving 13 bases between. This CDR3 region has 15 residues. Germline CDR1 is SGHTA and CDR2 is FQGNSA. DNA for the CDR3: TGTGCCAGCAGCTTAGAGACGGGAGTGGGCAATGAGCAGTTCTTC. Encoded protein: CASSLETGVGNEQFF. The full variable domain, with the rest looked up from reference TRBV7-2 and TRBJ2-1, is GAGVSQSPSNKVTEKGKDVELRCDPISGHTALYWYRQSLGQGLEFLIYFQGNSAPDKSGLPSDRFSAERTGGSVSTLTIQRTQQEDSAVYLCASSLETGVGNEQFFGPGTRLTVL.

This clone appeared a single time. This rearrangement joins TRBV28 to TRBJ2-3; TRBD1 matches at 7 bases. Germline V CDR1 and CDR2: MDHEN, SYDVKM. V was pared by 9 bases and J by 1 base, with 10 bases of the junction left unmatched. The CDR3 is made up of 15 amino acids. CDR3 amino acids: CASSQGVVRTDTQYF. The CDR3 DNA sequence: TGTGCCAGTTCCCAGGGGGTTGTTCGCACAGATACGCAGTATTTT.

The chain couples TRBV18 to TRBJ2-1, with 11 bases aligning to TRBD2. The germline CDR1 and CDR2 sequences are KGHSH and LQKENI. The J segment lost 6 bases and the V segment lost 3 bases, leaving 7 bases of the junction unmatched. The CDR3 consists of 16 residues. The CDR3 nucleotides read TGTGCCAGCTCACCCGTTAGCGGGAGGGCCAGCAATGAGCAGTTCTTC. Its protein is CASSPVSGRASNEQFF.

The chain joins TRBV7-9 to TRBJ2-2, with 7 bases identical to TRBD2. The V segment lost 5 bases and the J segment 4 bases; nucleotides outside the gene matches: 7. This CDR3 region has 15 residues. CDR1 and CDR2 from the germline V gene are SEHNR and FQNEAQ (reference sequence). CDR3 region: CASSRSWGGTGELFF. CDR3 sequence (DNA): TGTGCCAGCAGCCGTTCCTGGGGGGGCACCGGGGAGCTGTTTTTT.

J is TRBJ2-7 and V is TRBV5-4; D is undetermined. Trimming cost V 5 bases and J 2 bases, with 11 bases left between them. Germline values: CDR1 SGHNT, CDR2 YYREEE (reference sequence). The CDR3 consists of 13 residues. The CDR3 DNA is TGTGCCAGCAGTGTGACAAGTACCTACGAGCAGTACTTC. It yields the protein CASSVTSTYEQYF.

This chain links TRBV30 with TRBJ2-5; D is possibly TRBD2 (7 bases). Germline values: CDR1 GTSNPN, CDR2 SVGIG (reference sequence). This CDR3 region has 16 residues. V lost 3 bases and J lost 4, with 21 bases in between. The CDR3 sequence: CAWSNRGAGVVETQYF. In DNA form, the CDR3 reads TGTGCCTGGAGCAACCGGGGGGCGGGAGTGGTAGAGACCCAGTACTTC.

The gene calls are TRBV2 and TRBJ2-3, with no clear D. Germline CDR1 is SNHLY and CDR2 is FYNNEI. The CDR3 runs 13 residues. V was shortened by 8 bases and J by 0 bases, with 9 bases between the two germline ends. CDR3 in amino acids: CASDQASTDTQYF. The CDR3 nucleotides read TGTGCCAGCGACCAGGCCAGCACAGATACGCAGTATTTT. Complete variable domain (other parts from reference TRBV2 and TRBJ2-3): EPEVTQTPSHQVTQMGQEVILRCVPISNHLYFYWYRQILGQKVEFLVSFYNNEISEKSEIFDDQFSVERPDGSNFTLKIRSTKLEDSAMYFCASDQASTDTQYFGPGTRLTVL.

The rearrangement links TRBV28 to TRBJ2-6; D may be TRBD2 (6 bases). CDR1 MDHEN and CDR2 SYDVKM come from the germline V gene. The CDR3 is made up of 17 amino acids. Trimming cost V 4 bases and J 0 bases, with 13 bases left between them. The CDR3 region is CASSWGGFSSGANVLTF. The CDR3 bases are TGTGCCAGCAGTTGGGGAGGTTTTAGCTCTGGGGCCAACGTCCTGACTTTC.